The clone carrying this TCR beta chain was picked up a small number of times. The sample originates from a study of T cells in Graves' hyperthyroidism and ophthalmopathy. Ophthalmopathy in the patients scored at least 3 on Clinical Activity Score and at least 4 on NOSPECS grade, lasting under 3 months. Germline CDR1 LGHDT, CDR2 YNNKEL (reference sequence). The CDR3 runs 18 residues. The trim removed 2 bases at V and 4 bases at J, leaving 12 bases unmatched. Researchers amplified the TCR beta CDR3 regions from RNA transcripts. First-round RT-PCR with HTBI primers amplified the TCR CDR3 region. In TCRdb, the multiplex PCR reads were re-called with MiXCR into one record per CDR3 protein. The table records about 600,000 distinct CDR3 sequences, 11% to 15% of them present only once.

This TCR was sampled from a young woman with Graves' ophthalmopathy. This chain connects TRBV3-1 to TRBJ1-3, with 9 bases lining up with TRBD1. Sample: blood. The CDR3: CASSQPYRGHYGGNTIYF. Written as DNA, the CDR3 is TGTGCCAGCAGCCAACCCTACAGGGGGCACTACGGCGGAAACACCATATATTTT.